Listed below are T cell receptor beta chains from one sample, sequenced in a study of T cells after yellow fever vaccination. In TCRdb, the 5' RACE reads were re-called with MiXCR into one record per CDR3 protein. The sample has 280,000 or so distinct CDR3 sequences, around 8.6% seen once. Specimen: CD4+ T cells sorted from PBMCs, collected 5 days after the yellow fever booster vaccination. Source of these receptors: a man in his late teens or twenties who received the YFV17D yellow fever vaccine. CDR3s include the opening cysteine and the closing phenylalanine or tryptophan. A D gene is named only where the DNA matches it firmly. Only part of the rows carry a size: once, few, many, or a class if the clone is expanded.

size	D	V	J	CDR3	DNA
many	.	TRBV7-2	TRBJ2-5	CASSLALVPQETQYF	TGTGCCAGCAGCTTAGCGCTAGTTCCTCAAGAGACCCAGTACTTC
.	.	TRBV18	TRBJ1-4	CASSPLDATNEKLFF	TGTGCCAGCTCACCGTTGGATGCAACTAATGAAAAACTGTTTTTT
.	.	TRBV7-2	TRBJ2-3	CASSPLLYKTDTQYF	TGTGCCAGCAGCCCCCTTTTATACAAGACAGATACGCAGTATTTT
.	.	TRBV11-2	TRBJ2-7	CASSLDATAGAWEQYF	TGTGCCAGCAGCTTAGATGCCACTGCGGGGGCTTGGGAGCAGTACTTC
.	TRBD2	TRBV5-1	TRBJ2-5	CASTGGAIQETQYF	TGCGCCAGCACCGGGGGGGCCATCCAAGAGACCCAGTACTTC
few	.	TRBV5-1	TRBJ2-1	CASSLVTLRGSEQFF	TGCGCCAGCAGCTTGGTGACCCTACGGGGGTCTGAGCAGTTCTTC
.	TRBD1	TRBV7-8	TRBJ2-1	CASSTRTGGHGDEQFF	TGTGCCAGCAGCACCAGGACAGGGGGCCATGGCGATGAGCAGTTCTTC
.	.	TRBV5-4	TRBJ2-2	CASIRREGASPNTGELFF	TGTGCCAGCATCCGGAGGGAGGGGGCGAGCCCGAACACCGGGGAGCTGTTTTTT
few	TRBD2	TRBV5-1	TRBJ2-1	CASTDTSGGTYNEQFF	TGCGCCAGCACCGACACTAGCGGGGGGACATACAATGAGCAGTTCTTC
few	.	TRBV6-6	TRBJ1-5	CASSYSKGGNQPQHF	TGTGCCAGCAGTTACTCGAAGGGGGGCAATCAGCCCCAGCATTTT
few	.	TRBV7-2	TRBJ2-3	CASSLGPSAATPTDHTDTQYF	TGTGCCAGCAGCTTAGGTCCTAGCGCTGCGACCCCGACAGATCACACAGATACGCAGTATTTT
many	.	TRBV12-3/TRBV12-4	TRBJ2-3	CASRPPGDTQYF	TGTGCCAGCAGGCCGCCCGGCGATACGCAGTATTTT
many	.	TRBV7-2	TRBJ2-3	CASSLGVSLSTDTQYF	TGTGCCAGCAGCTTAGGCGTGAGTTTAAGCACAGATACGCAGTATTTT
few	TRBD1	TRBV4-2	TRBJ1-2	CASSPPGTDYGYTF	TGTGCCAGCAGCCCCCCCGGGACAGACTATGGCTACACCTTC
few	.	TRBV27	TRBJ1-4	CASRIRALTNEKLFF	TGTGCCAGCAGGATTAGGGCCTTGACTAATGAAAAACTGTTTTTT
few	TRBD2	TRBV20-1	TRBJ2-3	CSARDPSGGATDTQYF	TGCAGTGCTAGAGATCCTAGCGGGGGGGCCACAGATACGCAGTATTTT
.	.	TRBV3-1	TRBJ1-1	CASSQGYMNTEAFF	TGTGCCAGCAGCCAAGGATATATGAACACTGAAGCTTTCTTT
.	TRBD1	TRBV20-1	TRBJ2-2	CSARRDRGFGELFF	TGCAGTGCTAGGAGGGACAGGGGGTTCGGGGAGCTGTTTTTT
.	.	TRBV2	TRBJ2-7	CASSARGAQNEQYF	TGTGCCAGCAGCGCCAGGGGGGCGCAGAACGAGCAGTACTTC
.	.	TRBV5-1	TRBJ1-3	CASTLDDRNSGNTIYF	TGCGCCAGCACGCTCGACGACCGCAACTCTGGAAACACCATATATTTT
few	.	TRBV11-1	TRBJ1-6	CASSQSRFYSPLHF	TGTGCCAGCAGCCAATCACGGTTTTATTCACCCCTCCACTTT
many	TRBD1	TRBV4-1	TRBJ2-5	CASSQGRNRGQGTQYF	TGCGCCAGCAGCCAAGGTCGGAACAGGGGGCAGGGGACCCAGTACTTC
many	.	TRBV6-5	TRBJ1-6	CASSYPGGGSPLHF	TGTGCCAGCAGTTATCCCGGGGGAGGTTCACCCCTCCACTTT
.	.	TRBV29-1	TRBJ2-6	CSVGASGANVLTF	TGCAGCGTTGGGGCCTCTGGGGCCAACGTCCTGACTTTC
many	.	TRBV10-3	TRBJ1-2	CAISEREGNYGYTF	TGTGCCATCAGTGAACGGGAGGGAAACTATGGCTACACCTTC
few	.	TRBV4-1	TRBJ2-1	CASSQYRDRNNEQFF	TGCGCCAGCAGCCAATATAGGGACCGCAACAATGAGCAGTTCTTC
.	.	TRBV7-9	TRBJ1-1	CASSFIGGITEAFF	TGTGCCAGCAGCTTTATAGGGGGGATCACTGAAGCTTTCTTT
few	.	TRBV20-1	TRBJ2-1	CSAPMGGSSYNEQFF	TGCAGTGCCCCAATGGGGGGAAGCTCCTACAATGAGCAGTTCTTC
.	.	TRBV2	TRBJ2-5	CASSDRSRQETQYF	TGTGCCAGCAGTGACCGGTCTCGCCAAGAGACCCAGTACTTC
.	.	TRBV5-1	TRBJ2-7	CASSLPGTSYEQYF	TGCGCCAGCAGCCTCCCCGGTACCTCCTACGAGCAGTACTTC
many	TRBD1	TRBV15	TRBJ2-1	CATSRGQGGYNEQFF	TGTGCCACCAGCAGAGGACAGGGTGGCTACAATGAGCAGTTCTTC
.	.	TRBV6-2/TRBV6-3	TRBJ2-5	CASGGAPELQETQYF	TGTGCCAGCGGGGGGGCCCCGGAATTACAAGAGACCCAGTACTTC
few	.	TRBV28	TRBJ1-4	CASSLVGSNEKLFF	TGTGCCAGCAGTTTAGTGGGCAGTAATGAAAAACTGTTTTTT
.	.	TRBV5-5	TRBJ2-2	CASSLGSSNTGELFF	TGTGCCAGCAGCTTAGGATCCTCTAACACCGGGGAGCTGTTTTTT
few	.	TRBV6-2/TRBV6-3	TRBJ2-7	CASSRLSGPKSYEQYF	.
few	.	TRBV7-8	TRBJ2-3	CAVRTARGTDTQYF	TGTGCCGTTCGGACAGCTCGAGGCACAGATACGCAGTATTTT
.	TRBD1	TRBV9	TRBJ2-1	CASSFGTGGTNEQFF	TGTGCCAGCAGCTTCGGGACAGGGGGGACGAATGAGCAGTTCTTC